This T cell receptor (beta chain) was sequenced during a study of T-cell memory formation after mild COVID-19. TCRdb redid the calling of the 5' RACE reads with MiXCR, one entry per CDR3 protein. The table lists tens of thousands of distinct CDR3 sequences, 6% to 8.5% of them singletons. From germline, CDR1 is SQVTM and CDR2 ANQGSEA. V lost 7 bases and J lost 10; bases outside the gene matches: 10. The CDR3 runs 12 residues. Material for sequencing was PBMCs or a T cell subset sorted from them (not recorded which). The chain recombines TRBV29-1 with TRBJ1-1; 9 nucleotides line up with TRBD1. The sequence was obtained from an adult who had mild COVID-19 (a few samples of this study predate the infection). Cell type and time point are not known. CDR3 protein: CSAVSQGAGAFF. For the CDR3, the DNA is TGCAGCGCTGTATCACAGGGGGCCGGAGCTTTCTTT.